The rows below give T cell receptor beta chains drawn from one sample of a study of CD8 T cells in ankylosing spondylitis. TCRdb called the 5' RACE reads again in MiXCR, with one record for every CDR3 protein. The table has hundreds of thousands of distinct CDR3 sequences, more than 20% seen once. Sequences were obtained from blood, either unsorted or a sorted T cell fraction (not recorded which). The source is a male donor with ankylosing spondylitis or in good health (not recorded which). Each CDR3 is given with its conserved first and last residue. D genes are given only for firm matches. Part of the rows lack a size; the others show once, few, many or a class for expanded clones.

TRBJ2-1 NA TRBV9 TRBD1 TGTGCCAGCAGCCCCGGACAGGGGGCGGGGGAGCAGTTCTTC CASSPGQGAGEQFF
TRBJ2-1 NA TRBV12-3/TRBV12-4 TRBD1 TGTGCCAGCAATCTCCGGAGAGGACAGGGATACAATGAGCAGTTCTTC CASNLRRGQGYNEQFF
TRBJ2-4 NA TRBV19 NA TGTGCCAGTAGTATTGGTTGGGGCGTAGCCAAAAACATTCAGTACTTC CASSIGWGVAKNIQYF
TRBJ2-5 NA TRBV18 NA TGTGCCAGCTCACCACGGGACCCCTATATGGAGACCCAGTACTTC CASSPRDPYMETQYF
TRBJ2-1 once TRBV7-9 NA TGTGCCAGCAGCTTGGCTGGGCCAGGTCTCTACAATGAGCAGTTCTTC CASSLAGPGLYNEQFF
TRBJ2-7 few TRBV11-1 NA TGTGCCAGCAGCCCGATAACACAATACGATAGGAGCTCCTACGAGCAGTACTTC CASSPITQYDRSSYEQYF
TRBJ2-7 many TRBV6-4 NA TGTGCCAGCGGAAGGACAGCCGAGCAGTACTTC CASGRTAEQYF
TRBJ2-2 few TRBV24-1 NA TGTGCCACCAGTGAATTTTCAGGGATCGGCGGGGAGCTGTTTTTT CATSEFSGIGGELFF
TRBJ2-3 NA TRBV7-9 NA TGTGCCAGCAGCAGTCGTGATACGCAGTATTTT CASSSRDTQYF
TRBJ2-3 few TRBV7-9 TRBD2 TGTGCCAGCAGCCCTAGCGGGGGTTTGGATACGCAGTATTTT CASSPSGGLDTQYF
TRBJ2-1 few TRBV24-1 NA TGTGCCACCAGTGATTTGCCCCCAGGAGTGGGGGCCCAGTTCTTC CATSDLPPGVGAQFF
TRBJ2-2 NA TRBV25-1 NA TGTGCCAGCAGTGAATGGCAGGGGCCCACCGGGGAGCTGTTTTTT CASSEWQGPTGELFF
TRBJ2-7 NA TRBV9 NA TGTGCCAGCAGCGCCAGCCCAGCAGGGGTAGTCTACGAGCAGTACTTC CASSASPAGVVYEQYF
TRBJ2-1 NA TRBV15 NA TGTGCCACCAGCATGAAGCGGGTGTACAATGAGCAGTTCTTC CATSMKRVYNEQFF
TRBJ2-1 many TRBV12-3/TRBV12-4 NA TGTGCCAGCGGGGGAACCTACAATGAGCAGTTCTTC CASGGTYNEQFF
TRBJ2-2 few TRBV10-3 NA TGTGCCATCAGTGGACAGCGCGCTGCGAACACCGGGGAGCTGTTTTTT CAISGQRAANTGELFF
TRBJ2-7 many TRBV12-3/TRBV12-4 NA TGTGCCAGCAGTCCCTACGGCTACGAGCAGTACTTC CASSPYGYEQYF
TRBJ2-1 NA TRBV9 TRBD2 TGTGCCAGCAGCAGGACTAGCGGGCAGCAGTTCTTC CASSRTSGQQFF
TRBJ2-2 few TRBV4-2 NA TGTGCCAGCAGCCAAGATAGTATCACCGGGGAGCTGTTTTTT CASSQDSITGELFF
TRBJ2-1 NA TRBV30 NA TGTGCCTGGAGTGTACGGGGTTCCTACAATGAGCAGTTCTTC CAWSVRGSYNEQFF
TRBJ2-7 many TRBV4-2 TRBD2 TGTGCCAGCAGCCAAGACTTGGCTAGCGGGGTCTCCTACGAGCAGTACTTC CASSQDLASGVSYEQYF
TRBJ2-3 NA TRBV7-2 NA TGTGCCAGCAGCTTAAACAGGGACACAGATACGCAGTATTTT CASSLNRDTDTQYF
TRBJ1-1 NA TRBV7-3 NA TGTGCCAGCAGCTTAACGGGGGGTGCTGAAGCTTTCTTT CASSLTGGAEAFF
TRBJ2-2 NA TRBV12-3/TRBV12-4 TRBD1 TGTGCCAGCAACCCGACGAGACAGGGGGTCCGGGAGCTGTTTTTT CASNPTRQGVRELFF
TRBJ2-7 few TRBV27 NA TGTGCCAGCAGGCCAAGGGGACATACCTACGAGCAGTACTTC CASRPRGHTYEQYF
TRBJ2-5 NA TRBV12-3/TRBV12-4 TRBD2 TGTGCCAGCAGTTTACGACTAGCGGGGGGAGAGACCCAGTACTTC CASSLRLAGGETQYF
TRBJ2-1 few TRBV24-1 TRBD1 TGTGCCACCAGTGACCGGGACAGCATCTGGGATGAGCAGTTCTTC CATSDRDSIWDEQFF
TRBJ2-7 NA TRBV27 NA TGTGCCAGCAGTTTATCGGCGGGACAAACCTACGAGCAGTACTTC CASSLSAGQTYEQYF
TRBJ2-1 NA TRBV29-1 NA TGCAGCGTTGATGCCACAGTCTACAATGAGCAGTTCTTC CSVDATVYNEQFF
TRBJ2-5 few TRBV5-6 NA TGTGCCAGCAGCCCACCGGCCCGGGTAGTAGAGACCCAGTACTTC CASSPPARVVETQYF
TRBJ2-1 NA TRBV11-2 NA TGTGCCAGCAGACCCCTAGGGACGGGGAATGAGCAGTTCTTC CASRPLGTGNEQFF
TRBJ2-7 NA TRBV15 NA TGTGCCACCAGCAGCGAGGGGCAGGGAACCTACGAGCAGTACTTC CATSSEGQGTYEQYF
TRBJ2-6 few TRBV11-1 NA TGTGCCAGCAGCTTAGCGTACAGCCTCTTTTCCTCTGGGGCCAACGTCCTGACTTTC CASSLAYSLFSSGANVLTF
TRBJ2-7 few TRBV5-1 TRBD2 TGCGCCAGCAGCTTAGCTAGCGGGAGCCTCTACGAGCAGTACTTC CASSLASGSLYEQYF
TRBJ2-7 few TRBV19 TRBD1 TGTGCCAGTAGTGTACAGGGGGACTCTGAGGAGCAGTACTTC CASSVQGDSEEQYF
TRBJ2-1 NA TRBV12-3/TRBV12-4 NA TGTGCCAGCAGTTTATTGGGCCCATACAATGAGCAGTTCTTC CASSLLGPYNEQFF
TRBJ1-1 few TRBV7-8 TRBD1 TGTGCCAGCAGCCCCCACCACGGGACAGGGGTGCGGACTGAAGCTTTCTTT CASSPHHGTGVRTEAFF
TRBJ2-5 NA TRBV20-1 NA TGCAGTGCTCCGGAATGGGGGACCGAAGAGACCCAGTACTTC CSAPEWGTEETQYF
TRBJ2-1 NA TRBV10-3 NA TGTGCCATCAGTGAGTCCGGGACCAGGCAAAATGAGCAGTTCTTC CAISESGTRQNEQFF
TRBJ1-2 few TRBV10-3 NA TGTGCCATCAGTGAGTCGACAGCGGATGGCTACACCTTC CAISESTADGYTF
TRBJ1-5 many TRBV28 NA TGTGCCAGCAGCCTGACAGAAAGCAATCAGCCCCAGCATTTT CASSLTESNQPQHF
TRBJ2-1 few TRBV6-5 NA TGTGCCAGCAGTTACTCAACCGGTGGCATTGAGCAGTTCTTC CASSYSTGGIEQFF
TRBJ2-1 NA TRBV24-1 NA TGTGCCACCAGGTCAGCTACCTATCCTGAGCAGTTCTTC CATRSATYPEQFF
TRBJ2-5 few TRBV27 TRBD2 TGTGCCAGCAGTTTTGGGCTAGCGGGGGGGCAAGAGACCCAGTACTTC CASSFGLAGGQETQYF
TRBJ2-1 NA TRBV7-9 NA TGTGCCACCTCCCGGGCTTGGAACAATGAGCAGTTCTTC CATSRAWNNEQFF
TRBJ1-4 NA TRBV20-1 NA TGCAGTGCTTTCTCCCCAGGGGCAACTAATGAAAAACTGTTTTTT CSAFSPGATNEKLFF
TRBJ2-5 NA TRBV11-2 NA TGTGCCAGCAGCTTAGCCCTCCTAGAATGGGAGACCCAGTACTTC CASSLALLEWETQYF
TRBJ2-5 once TRBV6-1 TRBD2 TGTGCCAGCCACGGACACGGGACTAGCGGGGGCCTAAAAGAGACCCAGTACTTC CASHGHGTSGGLKETQYF
TRBJ2-7 few TRBV15 NA TGTGCCACCAGCAGGGACTACTCCTACGAGCAGTACTTC CATSRDYSYEQYF
TRBJ2-3 NA TRBV4-1 TRBD2 TGCGCCAGCAGCCAACAACTAGCGGGGGGGACTCTGACATATACGCAGTATTTT CASSQQLAGGTLTYTQYF
TRBJ2-3 few TRBV2 NA TGTGCCAGCAGGGATAGCGGCCTTGCAGATACGCAGTATTTT CASRDSGLADTQYF
TRBJ2-2 few TRBV29-1 NA TGCAGCGTCGCCGGAGTGCGGGCGAACACCGGGGAGCTGTTTTTT CSVAGVRANTGELFF
TRBJ2-1 NA TRBV27 NA TGTGCCAGCAGCCCCCAACTAGGATCCTACAATGAGCAGTTCTTC CASSPQLGSYNEQFF
TRBJ2-5 few TRBV29-1 TRBD2 TGCAGCGTTGAGGGACTAGCGGGGACCCAGTACTTC CSVEGLAGTQYF
TRBJ2-1 NA TRBV3-1 TRBD2 TGTGCCAGCAGCCCAGGGACTAGCGGGTCCTACAATGAGCAGTTCTTC CASSPGTSGSYNEQFF
TRBJ2-1 many TRBV11-2 TRBD1 TGTGCCAGCAGCCTAGACAGGGGGCGCACCAATGAGCAGTTCTTC CASSLDRGRTNEQFF
TRBJ2-7 few TRBV27 NA TGTGCCACCTGGAAAGGGGAAACCTACGAGCAGTACTTC CATWKGETYEQYF
TRBJ2-3 few TRBV4-1 TRBD2 TGCGCCAGCAGCCAAAGCGGGGGGGCGGCAGATACGCAGTATTTT CASSQSGGAADTQYF
TRBJ2-7 few TRBV6-1 NA TGTGCCAGCAGTGAAAATGGGGCTAGCTACGAGCAGTACTTC CASSENGASYEQYF